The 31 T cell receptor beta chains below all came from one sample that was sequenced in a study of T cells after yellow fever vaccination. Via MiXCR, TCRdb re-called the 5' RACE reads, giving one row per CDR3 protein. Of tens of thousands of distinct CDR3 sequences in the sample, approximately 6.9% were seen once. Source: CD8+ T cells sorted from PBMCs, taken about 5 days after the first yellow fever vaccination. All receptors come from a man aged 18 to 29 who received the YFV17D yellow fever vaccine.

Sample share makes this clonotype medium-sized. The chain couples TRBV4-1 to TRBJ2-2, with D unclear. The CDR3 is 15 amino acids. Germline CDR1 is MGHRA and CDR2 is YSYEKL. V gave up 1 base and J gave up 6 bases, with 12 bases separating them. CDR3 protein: CASSQGFRMPGELFF. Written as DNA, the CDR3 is TGCGCCAGCAGCCAAGGGTTCAGGATGCCCGGGGAGCTGTTTTTT.

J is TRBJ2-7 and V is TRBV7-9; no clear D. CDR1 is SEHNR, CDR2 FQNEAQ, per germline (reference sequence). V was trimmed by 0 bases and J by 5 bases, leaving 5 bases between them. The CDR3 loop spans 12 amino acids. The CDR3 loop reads CASSLAKDEQYF. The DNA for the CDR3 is TGTGCCAGCAGCTTAGCCAAAGACGAGCAGTACTTC.

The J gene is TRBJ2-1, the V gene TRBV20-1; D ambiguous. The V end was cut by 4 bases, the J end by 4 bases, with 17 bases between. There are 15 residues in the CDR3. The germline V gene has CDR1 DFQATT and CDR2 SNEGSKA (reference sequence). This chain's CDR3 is CSAILHATSYNEQFF. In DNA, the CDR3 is TGCAGTGCTATACTACACGCGACTTCGTACAATGAGCAGTTCTTC.

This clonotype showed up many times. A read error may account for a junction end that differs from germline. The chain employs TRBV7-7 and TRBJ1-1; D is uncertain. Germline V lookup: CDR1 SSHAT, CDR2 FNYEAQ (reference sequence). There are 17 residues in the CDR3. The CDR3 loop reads CASSLLGRRERSTEAFF. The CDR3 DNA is TGTGCTAGCAGCTTACTCGGGAGGAGAGAAAGGTCCACTGAAGCTTTCTTT.

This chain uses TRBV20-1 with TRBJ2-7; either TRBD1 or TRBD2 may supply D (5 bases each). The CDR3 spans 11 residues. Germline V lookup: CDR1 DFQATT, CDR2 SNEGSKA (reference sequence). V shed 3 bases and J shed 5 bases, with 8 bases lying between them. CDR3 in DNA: TGCAGTGCTAGGGTGGGGGACGAGCAGTACGTC. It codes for CSARVGDEQYV.

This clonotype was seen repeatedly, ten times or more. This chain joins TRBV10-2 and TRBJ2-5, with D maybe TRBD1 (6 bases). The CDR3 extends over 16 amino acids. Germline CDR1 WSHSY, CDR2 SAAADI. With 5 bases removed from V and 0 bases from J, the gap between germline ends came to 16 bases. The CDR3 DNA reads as TGCGCCAGCAGTCCTGGACAGATTTTCTACCAAGAGACCCAGTACTTC. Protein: CASSPGQIFYQETQYF.

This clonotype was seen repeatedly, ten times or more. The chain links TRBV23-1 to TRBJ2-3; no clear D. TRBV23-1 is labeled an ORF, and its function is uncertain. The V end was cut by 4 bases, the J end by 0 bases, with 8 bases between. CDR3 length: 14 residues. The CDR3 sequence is CASSPRISTDTQYF. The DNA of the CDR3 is TGCGCCAGCAGTCCCAGGATTAGCACAGATACGCAGTATTTT.

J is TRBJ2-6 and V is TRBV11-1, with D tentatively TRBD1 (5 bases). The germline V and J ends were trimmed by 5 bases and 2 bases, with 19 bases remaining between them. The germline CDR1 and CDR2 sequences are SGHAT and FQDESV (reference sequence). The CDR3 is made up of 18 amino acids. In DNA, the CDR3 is TGTGCCAGCAGCAGTTCTATCAGGGTGCGAACTGGGGCCAACGTCCTGACTTTC. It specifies CASSSSIRVRTGANVLTF.

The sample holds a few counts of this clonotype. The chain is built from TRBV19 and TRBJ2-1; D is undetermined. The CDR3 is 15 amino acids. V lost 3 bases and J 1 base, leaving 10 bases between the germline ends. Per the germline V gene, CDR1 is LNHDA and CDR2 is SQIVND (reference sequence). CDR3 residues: CASSIKSPSYNEQFF. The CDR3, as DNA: TGTGCCAGTAGTATTAAGAGCCCTTCCTACAATGAGCAGTTCTTC.

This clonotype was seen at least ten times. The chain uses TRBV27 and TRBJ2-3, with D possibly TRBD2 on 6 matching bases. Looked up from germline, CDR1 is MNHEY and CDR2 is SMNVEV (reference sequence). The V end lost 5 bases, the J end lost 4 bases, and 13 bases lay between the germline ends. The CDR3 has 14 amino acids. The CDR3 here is CASSVRGSSDTQYF. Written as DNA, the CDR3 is TGTGCCAGCAGTGTACGGGGGTCTTCAGATACGCAGTATTTT.

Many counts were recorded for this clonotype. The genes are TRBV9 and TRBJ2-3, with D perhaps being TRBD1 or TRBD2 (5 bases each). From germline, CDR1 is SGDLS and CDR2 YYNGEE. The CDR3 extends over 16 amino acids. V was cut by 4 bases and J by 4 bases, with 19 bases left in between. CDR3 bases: TGTGCCAGCAGCCAGCTAATAGTTGTGGGGGCAGATACGCAGTATTTT. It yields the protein CASSQLIVVGADTQYF.

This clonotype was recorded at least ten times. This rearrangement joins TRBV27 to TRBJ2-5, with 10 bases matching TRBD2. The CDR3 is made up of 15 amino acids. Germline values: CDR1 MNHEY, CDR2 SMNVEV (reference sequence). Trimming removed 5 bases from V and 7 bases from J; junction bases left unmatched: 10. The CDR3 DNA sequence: TGTGCCAGCAGTATTAGCGGGGGGCGCCCGTGGACCCAGTACTTC. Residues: CASSISGGRPWTQYF.

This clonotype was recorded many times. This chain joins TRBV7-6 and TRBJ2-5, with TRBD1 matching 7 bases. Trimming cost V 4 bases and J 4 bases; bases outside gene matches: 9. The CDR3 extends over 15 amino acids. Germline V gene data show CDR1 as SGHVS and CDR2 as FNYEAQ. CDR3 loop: CASSSYTGAGETQYF. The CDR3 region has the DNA TGTGCCAGCAGCTCCTATACAGGGGCGGGAGAGACCCAGTACTTC.

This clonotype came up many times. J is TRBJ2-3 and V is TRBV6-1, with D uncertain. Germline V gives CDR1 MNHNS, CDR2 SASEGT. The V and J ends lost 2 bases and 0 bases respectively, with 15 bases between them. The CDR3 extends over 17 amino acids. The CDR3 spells CASSELTYVTSTDTQYF. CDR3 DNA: TGTGCCAGCAGTGAATTAACCTACGTTACTAGCACAGATACGCAGTATTTT.

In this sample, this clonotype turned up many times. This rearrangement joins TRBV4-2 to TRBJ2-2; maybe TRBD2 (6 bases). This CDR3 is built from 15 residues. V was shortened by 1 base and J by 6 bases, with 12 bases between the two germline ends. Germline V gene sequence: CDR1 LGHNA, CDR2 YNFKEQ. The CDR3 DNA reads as TGTGCCAGCAGCCAAGGGGCGGGGAGCTCCGGGGAGCTGTTTTTT. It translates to CASSQGAGSSGELFF.

For the CDR3, the DNA is TGTGCCAGCAGCCCCCCGGGGCAGGAGACCCAGTACTTC. This gives the protein CASSPPGQETQYF. The chain employs TRBV5-4 and TRBJ2-5; either TRBD1 or TRBD2 may fit D (5 bases each). Trimming cost V 4 bases and J 5 bases, with 12 bases left between them. The CDR3 is 13 residues long. CDR1 is SGHNT, CDR2 YYREEE, per germline (reference sequence).

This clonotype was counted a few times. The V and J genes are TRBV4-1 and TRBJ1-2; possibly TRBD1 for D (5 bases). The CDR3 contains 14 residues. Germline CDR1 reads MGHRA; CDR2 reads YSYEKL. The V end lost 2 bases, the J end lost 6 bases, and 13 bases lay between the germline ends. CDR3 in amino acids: CASSQSRGSDGYTF. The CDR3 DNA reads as TGCGCCAGCAGCCAATCCCGGGGCTCGGATGGCTACACCTTC.

The DNA of the CDR3 is TGCAGTGCCCGGACTAGCGGGGGCTACGAGCAGTACGTC. Translating gives CSARTSGGYEQYV. The V call is TRBV20-1, the J call TRBJ2-7; 13 positions match TRBD2. This CDR3 is built from 13 residues. Germline values: CDR1 DFQATT, CDR2 SNEGSKA (reference sequence). After removal of 6 bases from V and 3 bases from J, the junction contained 2 bases not matched to a gene.

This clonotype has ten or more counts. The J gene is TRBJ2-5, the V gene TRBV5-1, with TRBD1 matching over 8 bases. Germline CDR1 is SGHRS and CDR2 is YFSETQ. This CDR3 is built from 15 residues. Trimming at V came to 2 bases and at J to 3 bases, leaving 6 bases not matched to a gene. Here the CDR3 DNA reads TGCGCCAGCAGCTTTATGGACAGGGAGGAAGAGACCCAGTACTTC. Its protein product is CASSFMDREEETQYF.

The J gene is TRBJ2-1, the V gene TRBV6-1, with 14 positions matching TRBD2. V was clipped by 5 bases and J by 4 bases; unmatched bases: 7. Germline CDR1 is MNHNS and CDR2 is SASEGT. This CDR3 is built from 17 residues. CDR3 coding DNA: TGTGCCAGCAGTACCGGGACTAGCGGGGGTCGGTACAATGAGCAGTTCTTC. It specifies CASSTGTSGGRYNEQFF.

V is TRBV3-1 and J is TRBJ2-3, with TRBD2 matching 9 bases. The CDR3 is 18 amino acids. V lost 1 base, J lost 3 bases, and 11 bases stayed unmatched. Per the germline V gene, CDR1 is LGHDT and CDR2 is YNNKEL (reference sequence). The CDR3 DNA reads TGTGCCAGCAGCCAAGGGGAAATTGGCGGGGGGGCAACAGATACGCAGTATTTT. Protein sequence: CASSQGEIGGGATDTQYF.

The CDR3 coding sequence is TGTGCCAGCAGTTTCGGACTGTTTAGCACAGATACGCAGTATTTT. Translated, it gives CASSFGLFSTDTQYF. This rearrangement joins TRBV28 to TRBJ2-3; a weak D match, TRBD2 (5 bases). V lost 3 bases and J lost 0, with 10 bases in between. Germline V lookup: CDR1 MDHEN, CDR2 SYDVKM. CDR3 length: 15 residues.

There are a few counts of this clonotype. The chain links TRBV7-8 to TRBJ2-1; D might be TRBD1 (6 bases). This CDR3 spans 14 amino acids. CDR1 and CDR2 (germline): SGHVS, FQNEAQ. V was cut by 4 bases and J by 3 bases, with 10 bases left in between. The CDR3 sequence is CASSSQGYYNEQFF. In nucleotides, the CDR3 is TGTGCCAGCAGCTCACAGGGTTACTACAATGAGCAGTTCTTC.

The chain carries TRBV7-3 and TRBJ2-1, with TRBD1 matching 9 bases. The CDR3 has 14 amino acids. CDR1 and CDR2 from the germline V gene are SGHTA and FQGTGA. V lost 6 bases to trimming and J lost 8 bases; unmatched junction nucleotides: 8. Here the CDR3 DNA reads TGTGCCAGCAGTCCAACAGGGGGCGGGGATGAGCAGTTCTTC. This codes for CASSPTGGGDEQFF.

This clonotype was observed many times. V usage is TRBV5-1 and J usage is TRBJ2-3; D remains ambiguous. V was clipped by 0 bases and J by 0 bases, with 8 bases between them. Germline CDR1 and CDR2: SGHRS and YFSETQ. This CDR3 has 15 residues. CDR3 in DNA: TGCGCCAGCAGCTTGGGACGGATCAGCACAGATACGCAGTATTTT. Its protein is CASSLGRISTDTQYF.

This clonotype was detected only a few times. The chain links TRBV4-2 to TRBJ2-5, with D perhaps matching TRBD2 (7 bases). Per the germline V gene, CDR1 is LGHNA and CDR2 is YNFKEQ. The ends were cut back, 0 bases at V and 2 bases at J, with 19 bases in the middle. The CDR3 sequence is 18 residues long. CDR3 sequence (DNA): TGTGCCAGCAGCCAAGACCCGGCGGCGGGGGCCCCACAAGAGACCCAGTACTTC. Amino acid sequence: CASSQDPAAGAPQETQYF.

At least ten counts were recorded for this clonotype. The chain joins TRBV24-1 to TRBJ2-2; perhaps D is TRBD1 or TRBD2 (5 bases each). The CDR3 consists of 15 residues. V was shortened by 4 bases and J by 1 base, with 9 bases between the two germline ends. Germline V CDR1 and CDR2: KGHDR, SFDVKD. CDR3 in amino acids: CATSDGTENTGELFF. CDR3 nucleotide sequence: TGTGCCACCAGTGACGGGACGGAGAACACCGGGGAGCTGTTTTTT.

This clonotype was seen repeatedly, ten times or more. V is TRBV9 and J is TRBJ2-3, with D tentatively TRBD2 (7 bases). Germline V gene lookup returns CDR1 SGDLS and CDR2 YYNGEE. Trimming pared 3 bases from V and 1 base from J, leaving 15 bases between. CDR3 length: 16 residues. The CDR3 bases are TGTGCCAGCAGCGCTCCGGGGGGCCTGGGCACAGATACGCAGTATTTT. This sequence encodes CASSAPGGLGTDTQYF.

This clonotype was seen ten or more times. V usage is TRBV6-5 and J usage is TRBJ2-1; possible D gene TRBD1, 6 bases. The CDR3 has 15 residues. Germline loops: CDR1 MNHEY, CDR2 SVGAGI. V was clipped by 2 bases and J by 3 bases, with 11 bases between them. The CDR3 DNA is TGTGCCAGCAGTTACGGGGGCGCCTTCTACAATGAGCAGTTCTTC. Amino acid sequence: CASSYGGAFYNEQFF.

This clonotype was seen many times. The CDR3 here is CASSFTDTEAFF. In DNA, the CDR3 is TGTGCCAGCAGTTTTACTGACACTGAAGCTTTCTTT. The chain couples TRBV12-3 or TRBV12-4 to TRBJ1-1; D gene unclear. With 3 bases removed from V and 3 bases from J, the gap between germline ends came to 5 bases. The CDR3 has 12 residues.

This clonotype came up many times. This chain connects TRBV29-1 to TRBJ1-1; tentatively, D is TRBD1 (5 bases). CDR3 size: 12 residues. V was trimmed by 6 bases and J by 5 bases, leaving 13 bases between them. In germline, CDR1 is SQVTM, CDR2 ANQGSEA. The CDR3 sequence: CSVARGGTEAFF. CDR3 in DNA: TGCAGCGTCGCAAGGGGCGGGACTGAAGCTTTCTTT.